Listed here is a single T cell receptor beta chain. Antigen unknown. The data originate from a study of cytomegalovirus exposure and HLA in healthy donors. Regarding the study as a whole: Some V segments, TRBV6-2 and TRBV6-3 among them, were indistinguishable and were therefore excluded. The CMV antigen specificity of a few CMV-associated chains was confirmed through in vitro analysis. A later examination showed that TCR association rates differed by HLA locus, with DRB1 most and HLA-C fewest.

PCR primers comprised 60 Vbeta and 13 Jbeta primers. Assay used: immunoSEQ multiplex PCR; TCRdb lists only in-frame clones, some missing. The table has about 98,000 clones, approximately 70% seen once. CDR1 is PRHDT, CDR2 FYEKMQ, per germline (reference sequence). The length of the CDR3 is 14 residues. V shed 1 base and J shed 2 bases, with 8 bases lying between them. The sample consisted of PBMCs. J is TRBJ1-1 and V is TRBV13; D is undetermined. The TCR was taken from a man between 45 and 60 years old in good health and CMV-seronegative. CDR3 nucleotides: TGTGCCAGCAGCTTAGTGGGAGCAAACACTGAAGCTTTCTTT. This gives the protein CASSLVGANTEAFF.